The clone carrying this T cell receptor (beta chain) occurred a few times. Its antigen is still unknown. This sample stems from a study of PD-1 blockade in classical Hodgkin lymphoma. Whole-study findings and limits: Repertoire differences have undefined causes, possibly disease activity or prior therapy.

Sequencing was performed with immunoSEQ multiplex PCR; in TCRdb, only in-frame clones are kept and a portion is missing. The repertoire includes just under 20,000 clones, around 83% of them detected once, and 1% to 1.5% sits in the top ten. Indicated time point: newly diagnosed, previously untreated cHL patient sample. Out of thawed PBMCs, magnetic negative selection purified CD4+ T cells. For comparison, PBMCs from newly diagnosed, untreated classical Hodgkin lymphoma were used. Trimming took 6 bases from V and 5 from J; bases not matched to a gene: 9. This CDR3 region has 15 residues. The germline V gene encodes CDR1 SGHVS and CDR2 FQNEAQ.

The chain links TRBV7-8 to TRBJ1-4; 7 bases line up with TRBD1. The clonotype comes from a human donor with classical Hodgkin lymphoma. Source material: CD4+ T cells from blood. The CDR3 DNA is TGTGCCAGCAGGGATCCGGGACAGCCCAATGAAAAACTGTTTTTT. It encodes CASRDPGQPNEKLFF.